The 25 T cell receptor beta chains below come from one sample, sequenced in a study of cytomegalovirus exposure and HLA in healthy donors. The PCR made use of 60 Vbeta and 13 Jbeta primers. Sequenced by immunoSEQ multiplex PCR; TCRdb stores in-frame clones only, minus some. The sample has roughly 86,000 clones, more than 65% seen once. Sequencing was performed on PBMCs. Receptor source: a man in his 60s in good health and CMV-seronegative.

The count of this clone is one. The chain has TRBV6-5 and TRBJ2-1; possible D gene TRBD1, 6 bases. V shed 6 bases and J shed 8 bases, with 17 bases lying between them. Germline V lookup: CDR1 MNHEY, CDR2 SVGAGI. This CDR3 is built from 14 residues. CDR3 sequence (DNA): TGTGCCAGCAGCCAGTCCCAGGGGCAGCATGAGCAGTTCTTC. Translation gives CASSQSQGQHEQFF.

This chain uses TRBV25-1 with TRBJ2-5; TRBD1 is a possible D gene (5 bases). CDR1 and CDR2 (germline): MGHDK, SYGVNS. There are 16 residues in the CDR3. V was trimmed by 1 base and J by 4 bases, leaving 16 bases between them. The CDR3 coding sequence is TGTGCCAGCAGTGAATGGTCCCCAGGGATAGGAGAGACCCAGTACTTC. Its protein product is CASSEWSPGIGETQYF.

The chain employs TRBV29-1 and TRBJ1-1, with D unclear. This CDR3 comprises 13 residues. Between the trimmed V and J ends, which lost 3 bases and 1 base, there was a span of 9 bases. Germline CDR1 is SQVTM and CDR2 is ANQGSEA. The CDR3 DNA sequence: TGCAGCGTTGATAGTCCGGGGAACACTGAAGCTTTCTTT. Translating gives CSVDSPGNTEAFF.

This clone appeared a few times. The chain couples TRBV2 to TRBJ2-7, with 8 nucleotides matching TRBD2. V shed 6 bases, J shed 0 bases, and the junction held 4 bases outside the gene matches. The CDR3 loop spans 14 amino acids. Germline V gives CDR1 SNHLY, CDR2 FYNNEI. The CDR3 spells CASRRREVSYEQYF. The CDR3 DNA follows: TGTGCCAGCAGACGGCGGGAGGTCTCCTACGAGCAGTACTTC.

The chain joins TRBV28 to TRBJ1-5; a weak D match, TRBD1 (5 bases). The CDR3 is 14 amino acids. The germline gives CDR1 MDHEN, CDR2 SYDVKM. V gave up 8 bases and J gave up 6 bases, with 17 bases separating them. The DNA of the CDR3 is TGTGCCAGCGTCAACGTAGCGGGGGGTCAGCCCCAGCATTTT. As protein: CASVNVAGGQPQHF. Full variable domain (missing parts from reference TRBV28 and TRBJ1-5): DVKVTQSSRYLVKRTGEKVFLECVQDMDHENMFWYRQDPGLGLRLIYFSYDVKMKEKGDIPEGYSVSREKKERFSLILESASTNQTSMYLCASVNVAGGQPQHFGDGTRLSIL.

In DNA form, the CDR3 reads TGTGCCACCAGCAGAGCCTTGGTAGCGGGAGGGTACGAGCAGTACTTC. Its protein is CATSRALVAGGYEQYF. The rearrangement joins TRBV15 to TRBJ2-7, with 11 nucleotides matching TRBD2. This CDR3 contains 16 residues. Germline V gene lookup returns CDR1 LNHNV and CDR2 YYDKDF (reference sequence). V dropped 1 base and J dropped 4; count of bases not matched to a gene: 6.

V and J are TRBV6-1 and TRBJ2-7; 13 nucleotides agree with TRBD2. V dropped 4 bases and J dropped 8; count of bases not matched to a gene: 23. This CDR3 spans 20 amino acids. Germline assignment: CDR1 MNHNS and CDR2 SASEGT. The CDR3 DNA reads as TGTGCCAGCAGTGTCACCTCCGGGACTAGCGGGAAATGGAACGTCGGACAGCAGTACTTC. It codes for CASSVTSGTSGKWNVGQQYF.

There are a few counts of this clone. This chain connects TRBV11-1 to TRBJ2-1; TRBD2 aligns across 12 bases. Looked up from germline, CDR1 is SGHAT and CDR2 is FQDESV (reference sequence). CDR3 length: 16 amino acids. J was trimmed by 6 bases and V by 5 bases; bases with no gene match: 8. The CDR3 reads CASSPLTSGSINEQFF. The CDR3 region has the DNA TGTGCCAGCAGCCCGCTGACTAGCGGGAGTATCAATGAGCAGTTCTTC. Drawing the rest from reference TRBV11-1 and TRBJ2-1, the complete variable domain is EAEVAQSPRYKITEKSQAVAFWCDPISGHATLYWYRQILGQGPELLVQFQDESVVDDSQLPKDRFSAERLKGVDSTLKIQPAELGDSAMYLCASSPLTSGSINEQFFGPGTRLTVL.

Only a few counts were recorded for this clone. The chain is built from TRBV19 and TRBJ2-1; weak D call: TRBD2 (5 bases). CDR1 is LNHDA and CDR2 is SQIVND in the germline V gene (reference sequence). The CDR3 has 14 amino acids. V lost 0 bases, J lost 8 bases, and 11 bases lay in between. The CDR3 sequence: CASSIESSEDEQFF. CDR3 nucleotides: TGTGCCAGTAGTATAGAATCGTCGGAGGATGAGCAGTTCTTC.

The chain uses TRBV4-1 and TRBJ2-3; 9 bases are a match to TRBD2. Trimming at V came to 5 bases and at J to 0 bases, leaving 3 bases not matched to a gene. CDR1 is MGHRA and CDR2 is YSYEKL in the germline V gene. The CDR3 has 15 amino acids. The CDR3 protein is CASSITSGSTDTQYF. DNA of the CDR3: TGCGCCAGCAGCATCACTAGCGGGAGCACAGATACGCAGTATTTT.

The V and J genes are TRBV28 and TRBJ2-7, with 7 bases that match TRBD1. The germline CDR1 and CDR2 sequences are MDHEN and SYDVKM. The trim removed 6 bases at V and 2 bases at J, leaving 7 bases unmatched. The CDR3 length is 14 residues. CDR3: CASSERTGAYEQYF. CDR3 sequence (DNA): TGTGCCAGCAGCGAACGGACAGGAGCCTACGAGCAGTACTTC.

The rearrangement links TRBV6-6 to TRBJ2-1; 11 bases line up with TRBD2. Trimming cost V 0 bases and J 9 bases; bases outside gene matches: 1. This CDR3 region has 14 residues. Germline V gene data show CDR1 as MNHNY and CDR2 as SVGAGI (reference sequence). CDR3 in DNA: TGTGCCAGCAGTTACTCAGGGACTAGCGGTGAGCAGTTCTTC. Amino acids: CASSYSGTSGEQFF.

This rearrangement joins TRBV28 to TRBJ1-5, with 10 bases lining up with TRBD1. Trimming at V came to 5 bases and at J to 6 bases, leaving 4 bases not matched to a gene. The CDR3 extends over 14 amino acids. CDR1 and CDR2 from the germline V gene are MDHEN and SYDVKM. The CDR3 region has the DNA TGTGCCAGCAGTCAGGACAGGGGGGTTCAGCCCCAGCATTTT. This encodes CASSQDRGVQPQHF. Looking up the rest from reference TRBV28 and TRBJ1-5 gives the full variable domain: DVKVTQSSRYLVKRTGEKVFLECVQDMDHENMFWYRQDPGLGLRLIYFSYDVKMKEKGDIPEGYSVSREKKERFSLILESASTNQTSMYLCASSQDRGVQPQHFGDGTRLSIL.

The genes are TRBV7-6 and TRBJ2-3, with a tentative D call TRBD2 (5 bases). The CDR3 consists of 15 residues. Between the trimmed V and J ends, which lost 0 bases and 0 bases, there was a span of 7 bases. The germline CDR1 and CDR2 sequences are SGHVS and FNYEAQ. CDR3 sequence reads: CASSLARRSTDTQYF. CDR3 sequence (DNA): TGTGCCAGCAGCTTAGCGCGGAGGAGCACAGATACGCAGTATTTT.

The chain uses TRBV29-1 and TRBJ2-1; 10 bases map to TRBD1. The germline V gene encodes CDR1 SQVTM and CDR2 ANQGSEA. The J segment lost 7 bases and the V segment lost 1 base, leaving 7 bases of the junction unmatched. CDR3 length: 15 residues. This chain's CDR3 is CSVEGGGTGENEQFF. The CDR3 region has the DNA TGCAGCGTTGAAGGTGGGGGGACAGGGGAGAATGAGCAGTTCTTC.

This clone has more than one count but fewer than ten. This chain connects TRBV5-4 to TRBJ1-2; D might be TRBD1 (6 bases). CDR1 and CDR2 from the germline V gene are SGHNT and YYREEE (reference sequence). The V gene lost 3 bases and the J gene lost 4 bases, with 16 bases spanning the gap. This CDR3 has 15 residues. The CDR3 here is CASSSAQGGGYGYTF. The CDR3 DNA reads TGTGCCAGCAGCTCCGCACAGGGTGGGGGCTATGGCTACACCTTC.

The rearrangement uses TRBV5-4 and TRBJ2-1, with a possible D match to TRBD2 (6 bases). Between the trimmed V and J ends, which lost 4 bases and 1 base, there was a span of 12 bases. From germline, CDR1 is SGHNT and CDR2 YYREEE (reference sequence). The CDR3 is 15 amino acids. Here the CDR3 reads CASSPRDFSYNEQFF. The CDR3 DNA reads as TGTGCCAGCAGCCCAAGGGACTTTTCCTACAATGAGCAGTTCTTC.

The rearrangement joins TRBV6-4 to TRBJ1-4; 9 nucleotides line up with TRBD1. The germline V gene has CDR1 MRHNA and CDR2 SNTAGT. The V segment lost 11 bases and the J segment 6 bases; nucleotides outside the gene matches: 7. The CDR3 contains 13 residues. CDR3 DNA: TGTGCCTCAACGGGACAGGGTGATGAAAAACTGTTTTTT. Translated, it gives CASTGQGDEKLFF.

This chain's CDR3 is CASSQVGGGSVTDTQYF. Here the CDR3 DNA reads TGCGCCAGCAGCCAAGTGGGCGGCGGGAGCGTCACAGATACGCAGTATTTT. The chain is built from TRBV4-1 and TRBJ2-3; 7 bases fit TRBD2. V lost 1 base to trimming and J lost 2 bases; unmatched junction nucleotides: 9. CDR3 length: 17 amino acids. Germline V gene data show CDR1 as MGHRA and CDR2 as YSYEKL.

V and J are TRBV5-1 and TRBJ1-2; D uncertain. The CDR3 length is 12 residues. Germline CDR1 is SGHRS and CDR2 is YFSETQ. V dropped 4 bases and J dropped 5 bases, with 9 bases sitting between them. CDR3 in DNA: TGCGCCAGCAGCCCCGGGAATTATGGCTACACCTTC. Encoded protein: CASSPGNYGYTF.

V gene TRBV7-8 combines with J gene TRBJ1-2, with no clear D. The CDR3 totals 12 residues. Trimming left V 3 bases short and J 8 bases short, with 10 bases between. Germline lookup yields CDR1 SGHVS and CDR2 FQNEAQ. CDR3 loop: CASSFVTPGYTF. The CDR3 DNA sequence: TGTGCCAGCAGCTTTGTGACACCCGGCTACACCTTC.

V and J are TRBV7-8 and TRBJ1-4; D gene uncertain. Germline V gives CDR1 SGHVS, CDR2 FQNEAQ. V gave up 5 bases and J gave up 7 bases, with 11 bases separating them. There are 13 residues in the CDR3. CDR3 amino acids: CASSLRHAEKLFF. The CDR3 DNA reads TGTGCCAGCAGCCTTAGACACGCTGAAAAACTGTTTTTT.

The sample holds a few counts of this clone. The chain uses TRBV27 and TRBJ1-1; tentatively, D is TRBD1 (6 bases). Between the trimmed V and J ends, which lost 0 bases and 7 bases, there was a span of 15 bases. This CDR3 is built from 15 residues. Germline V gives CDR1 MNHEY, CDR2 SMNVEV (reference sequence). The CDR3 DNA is TGTGCCAGCAGTTTATCGAGCGGGGGGGCCAATGAAGCTTTCTTT. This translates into CASSLSSGGANEAFF.

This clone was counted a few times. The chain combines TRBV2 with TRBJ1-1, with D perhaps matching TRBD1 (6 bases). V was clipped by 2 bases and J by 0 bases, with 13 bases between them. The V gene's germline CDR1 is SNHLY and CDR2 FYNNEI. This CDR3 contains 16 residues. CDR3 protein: CASSELGGGMNTEAFF. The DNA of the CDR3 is TGTGCCAGCAGTGAACTAGGGGGTGGAATGAACACTGAAGCTTTCTTT.

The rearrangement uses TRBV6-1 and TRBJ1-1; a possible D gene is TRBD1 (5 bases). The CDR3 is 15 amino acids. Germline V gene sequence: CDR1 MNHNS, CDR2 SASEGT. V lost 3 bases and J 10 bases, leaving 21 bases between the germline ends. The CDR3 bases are TGTGCCAGCAGTGAGGGGCAGGCGCTCACCCAGGGAGCTTTCTTT. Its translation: CASSEGQALTQGAFF.